This paragraph covers one T cell receptor (beta chain) sequence. Its antigen is still unknown. Use of 60 Vbeta and 13 Jbeta primers characterized the PCR. Sequencing used immunoSEQ multiplex PCR; TCRdb keeps in-frame clones, though not all of them. The data show fewer than 120,000 clones, approximately 86% seen once. CDR1 and CDR2 from the germline V gene are GTSNPN and SVGIG (reference sequence). The V gene end was trimmed by 3 bases and the J gene end by 2 bases; junction bases not matched to a gene: 6. The CDR3 has 15 residues. Although they were nominally healthy when sampled, donors likely had unrecorded immune exposures. This sample is drawn from a study of cytomegalovirus exposure and HLA in healthy donors. Study results and limitations: Association of a missense DCLRE1C variant with TCR beta V- and J-gene trimming was reported in a later analysis. In a later analysis, TCR association rates varied by HLA locus: DRB1 most, HLA-C fewest.

Sequenced material: PBMCs. This receptor was obtained from a man aged 40-49 years in good health and CMV-seronegative. This rearrangement joins TRBV30 to TRBJ1-5, with 8 bases aligning to TRBD1. The CDR3 nucleotides read TGTGCCTGGAGGGAGACAGGGGTTCGCAATCAGCCCCAGCATTTT. Its protein is CAWRETGVRNQPQHF.